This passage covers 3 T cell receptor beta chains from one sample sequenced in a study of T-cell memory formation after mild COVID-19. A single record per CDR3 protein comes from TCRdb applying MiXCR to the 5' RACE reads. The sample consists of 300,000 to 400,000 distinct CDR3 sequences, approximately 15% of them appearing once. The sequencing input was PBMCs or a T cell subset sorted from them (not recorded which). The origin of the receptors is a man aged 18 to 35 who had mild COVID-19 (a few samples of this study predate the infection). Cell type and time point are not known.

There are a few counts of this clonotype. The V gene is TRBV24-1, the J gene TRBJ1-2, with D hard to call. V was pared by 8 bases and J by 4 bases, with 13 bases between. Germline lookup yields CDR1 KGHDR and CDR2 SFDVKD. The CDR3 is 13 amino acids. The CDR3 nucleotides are TGTGCCACCAACCCCACAGAAATCTATGGCTACACCTTC. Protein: CATNPTEIYGYTF.

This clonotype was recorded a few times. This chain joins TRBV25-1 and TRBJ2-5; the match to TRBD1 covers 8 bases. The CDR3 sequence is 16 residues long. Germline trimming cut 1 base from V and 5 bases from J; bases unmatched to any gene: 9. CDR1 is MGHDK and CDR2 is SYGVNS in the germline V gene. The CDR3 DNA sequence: TGTGCCAGCAGTGAATGGGCGCAGGGGGCAGGGGAGACCCAGTACTTC. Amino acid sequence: CASSEWAQGAGETQYF.

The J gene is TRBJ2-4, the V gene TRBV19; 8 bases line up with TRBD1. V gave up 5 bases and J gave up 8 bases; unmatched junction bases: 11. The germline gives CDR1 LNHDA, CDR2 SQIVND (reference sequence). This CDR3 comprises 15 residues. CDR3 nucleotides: TGTGCCAGTAGTCTTTCCGGACAGGGTAGGGACATTCAGTACTTC. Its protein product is CASSLSGQGRDIQYF.